The clone carrying this T cell receptor beta chain showed up just a few times. Its antigen is unidentified. Lactation, pregnancy, other autoimmune disease or uncontrolled infection led to exclusion of patients. This sample was taken from a study of T cells in Graves' hyperthyroidism and ophthalmopathy. CDR1 and CDR2 from the germline V gene are SGHAT and FQNNGV. V lost 5 bases, J lost 6 bases, and 13 bases lay in between. This CDR3 spans 13 amino acids. Researchers took RNA transcripts and amplified the TCR beta CDR3 regions from them. The TCR CDR3 was amplified in a first-round RT-PCR using the HTBI primer set. Using its own MiXCR run on the multiplex PCR reads, TCRdb lists one record per CDR3 protein. The repertoire holds hundreds of thousands of distinct CDR3 sequences, with over 35% as singletons. Study results and limitations: Blood also held most thyroid clonotypes expanded beyond 0.001.

Specimen: blood. The rearrangement joins TRBV11-2 to TRBJ1-2; TRBD1 might be the D (6 bases). The clonotype was recovered from a man aged 18 to 35 with Graves' hyperthyroidism. For the CDR3, the DNA is TGTGCCAGCAGCAGGACAGAGGGGCATGGCTACACCTTC. It specifies CASSRTEGHGYTF.